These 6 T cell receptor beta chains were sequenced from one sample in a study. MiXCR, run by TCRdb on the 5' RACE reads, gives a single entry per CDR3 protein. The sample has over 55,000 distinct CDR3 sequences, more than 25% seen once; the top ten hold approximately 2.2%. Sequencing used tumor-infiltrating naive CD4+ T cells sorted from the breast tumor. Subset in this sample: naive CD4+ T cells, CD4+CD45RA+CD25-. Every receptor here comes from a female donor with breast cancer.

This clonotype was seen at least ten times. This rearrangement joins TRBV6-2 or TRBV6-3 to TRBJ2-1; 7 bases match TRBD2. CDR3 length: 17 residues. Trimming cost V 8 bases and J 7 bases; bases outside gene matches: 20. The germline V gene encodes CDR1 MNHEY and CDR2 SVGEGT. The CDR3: CASRGGRGRGAGNEQFF. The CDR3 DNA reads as TGTGCCAGCCGAGGTGGGCGGGGCCGCGGAGCGGGGAATGAGCAGTTCTTC.

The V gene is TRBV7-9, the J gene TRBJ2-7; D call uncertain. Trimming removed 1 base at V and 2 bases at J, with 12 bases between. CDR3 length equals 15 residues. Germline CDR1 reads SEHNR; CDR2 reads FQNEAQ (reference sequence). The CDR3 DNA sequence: TGTGCCAGCAGCTTAGGTGCCCTTGTCCCCTACGAGCAGTACTTC. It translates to CASSLGALVPYEQYF.

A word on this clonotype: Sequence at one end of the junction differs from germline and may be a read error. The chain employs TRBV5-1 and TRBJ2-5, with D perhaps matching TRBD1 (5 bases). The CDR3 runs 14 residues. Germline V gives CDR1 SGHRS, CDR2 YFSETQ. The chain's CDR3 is CASSLMTDQETRYF. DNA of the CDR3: TGCGCCAGCAGCTTGATGACAGACCAAGAGACCCGGTACTTC. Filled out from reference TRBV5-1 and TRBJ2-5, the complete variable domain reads KAGVTQTPRYLIKTRGQQVTLSCSPISGHRSVSWYQQTPGQGLQFLFEYFSETQRNKGNFPGRFSGRQFSNSRSEMNVSTLELGDSALYLCASSLMTDQETRYFGPGTRLLVL.

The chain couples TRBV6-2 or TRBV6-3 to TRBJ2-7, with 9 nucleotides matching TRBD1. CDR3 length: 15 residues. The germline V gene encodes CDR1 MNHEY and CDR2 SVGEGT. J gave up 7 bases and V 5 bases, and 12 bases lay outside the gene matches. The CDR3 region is CASSDGTGKLIEQYF. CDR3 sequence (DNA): TGTGCCAGCAGTGACGGGACAGGGAAATTGATAGAGCAGTACTTC.

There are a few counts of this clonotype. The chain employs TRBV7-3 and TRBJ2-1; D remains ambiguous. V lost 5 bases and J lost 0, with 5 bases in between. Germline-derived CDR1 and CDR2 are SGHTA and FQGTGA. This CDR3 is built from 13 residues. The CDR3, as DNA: TGTGCCAGCAGCCCGGGCTCCTACAATGAGCAGTTCTTC. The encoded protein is CASSPGSYNEQFF. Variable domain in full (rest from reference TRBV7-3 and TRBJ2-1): GAGVSQTPSNKVTEKGKYVELRCDPISGHTALYWYRQSLGQGPEFLIYFQGTGAADDSGLPNDRFFAVRPEGSVSTLKIQRTERGDSAVYLCASSPGSYNEQFFGPGTRLTVL.

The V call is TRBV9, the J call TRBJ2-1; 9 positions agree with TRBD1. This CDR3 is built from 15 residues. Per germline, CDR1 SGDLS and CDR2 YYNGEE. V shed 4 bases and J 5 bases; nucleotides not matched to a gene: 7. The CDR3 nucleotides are TGTGCCAGCAGCCCCGACAGGGGGTCCCACAATGAGCAGTTCTTC. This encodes CASSPDRGSHNEQFF.